This passage covers 22 T cell receptor beta chains from one sample sequenced in a study of identical twins. A single record per CDR3 protein comes from TCRdb applying MiXCR to the 5' RACE reads. This sample has roughly 710,000 distinct CDR3 sequences, with 5.5% to 6.5% found just once. The specimen was naive T cells sorted from blood. These receptors were collected from a man between 18 and 29 years old in good health.

This clonotype was detected many times. The gene calls are TRBV6-1 and TRBJ2-4; TRBD2 agrees at 7 bases. Germline trimming cut 8 bases from V and 9 bases from J; bases unmatched to any gene: 10. CDR1 and CDR2 (germline): MNHNS, SASEGT. The CDR3 contains 13 residues. The DNA for the CDR3 is TGTGCCAGCTCTCCGGGACTACCGACCATTCAGTACTTC. Protein product: CASSPGLPTIQYF.

The genes are TRBV28 and TRBJ2-7; maybe TRBD2 (6 bases). V was shortened by 5 bases and J by 2 bases, with 16 bases between the two germline ends. This CDR3 region has 15 residues. Germline V gives CDR1 MDHEN, CDR2 SYDVKM. CDR3 DNA sequence: TGTGCCAGCAGTGAAATCGGGACTCAGACCTACGAGCAGTACTTC. This translates into CASSEIGTQTYEQYF.

The sample holds many counts of this clonotype. This rearrangement joins TRBV12-3 or TRBV12-4 to TRBJ2-7, with D possibly being TRBD1 or TRBD2 (5 bases each). V dropped 3 bases and J dropped 2 bases, with 11 bases sitting between them. There are 14 residues in the CDR3. This CDR3 reads CASSFPGTPYEQYF. In nucleotides, the CDR3 is TGTGCCAGCAGTTTCCCGGGGACCCCCTACGAGCAGTACTTC.

This clonotype appeared a few times. V and J are TRBV5-1 and TRBJ1-4, with 10 bases matching TRBD1. In germline, CDR1 is SGHRS, CDR2 YFSETQ. V was clipped by 0 bases and J by 3 bases; unmatched bases: 2. The CDR3 covers 16 residues. The CDR3 sequence is CASSLGQGAANEKLFF. CDR3 in DNA: TGCGCCAGCAGCTTGGGACAGGGGGCTGCTAATGAAAAACTGTTTTTT.

This clonotype was observed at least ten times. J is TRBJ2-1 and V is TRBV7-9; maybe TRBD1 (6 bases). The CDR3 loop spans 13 amino acids. Germline CDR1 is SEHNR and CDR2 is FQNEAQ (reference sequence). V was pared by 10 bases and J by 7 bases, with 17 bases between. This CDR3 reads CAIRTDPGNEQFF. CDR3 sequence (DNA): TGTGCCATACGGACAGACCCGGGAAATGAGCAGTTCTTC.

A remark on this clonotype: Since a much larger clone is just one base distant, this may be a read error. V is TRBV5-1 and J is TRBJ1-5, with D possibly TRBD1 on 5 matching bases. CDR3 length: 16 amino acids. CDR1 is SGHRS and CDR2 is YFSETQ in the germline V gene. The CDR3 DNA follows: TGCGCCAGCAGCCCTGGACTACAGGTTGGCAATCATCCCCAGCATTTT. Residues: CASSPGLQVGNHPQHF.

This clonotype was detected only once. This clone may be a read error of a much larger clone one base away. This rearrangement joins TRBV6-1 to TRBJ2-3; D not resolved. Trimming took 5 bases from V and 4 from J, leaving 10 bases between them. The CDR3 is 13 amino acids. The V gene's germline CDR1 is MNHNS and CDR2 SASEGT. The CDR3 is CASSNAQPDTQYF. CDR3 bases: TGTGCCAGCAGTAATGCACAGCCAGATACGCAGTATTTT.

CDR3 amino acids: CASSETGISYEQYF. The CDR3 DNA sequence: TGTGCCAGCAGCGAAACAGGGATTTCCTACGAGCAGTACTTC. The genes are TRBV9 and TRBJ2-7, with D perhaps TRBD1 (6 bases). CDR3 size: 14 residues. V was cut by 3 bases and J by 1 base, with 11 bases left in between. Germline CDR1 and CDR2: SGDLS and YYNGEE.

The rearrangement joins TRBV12-3 or TRBV12-4 to TRBJ2-1; the D gene is possibly TRBD1 (6 bases). Between the trimmed V and J ends, which lost 7 bases and 5 bases, there was a span of 21 bases. The CDR3 spans 16 residues. CDR3: CASNPRGSLENNEQFF. The CDR3 DNA reads as TGTGCCAGCAACCCGAGGGGGTCACTCGAAAACAATGAGCAGTTCTTC.

The sample holds many counts of this clonotype. The chain links TRBV10-3 to TRBJ2-3, with D possibly TRBD2 on 5 matching bases. This CDR3 spans 12 amino acids. Germline V gene sequence: CDR1 ENHRY, CDR2 SYGVKD. V was shortened by 7 bases and J by 3 bases, with 8 bases between the two germline ends. CDR3 amino acids: CAIKEGTDTQYF. CDR3 nucleotide sequence: TGTGCCATCAAAGAGGGTACAGATACGCAGTATTTT.

This clonotype was detected ten times or more. The chain has TRBV4-3 and TRBJ2-2, with a tentative D call TRBD2 (6 bases). V was trimmed by 4 bases and J by 4 bases, leaving 16 bases between them. The CDR3 loop spans 16 amino acids. CDR1 and CDR2 from the germline V gene are LGHNA and YSLEER. The CDR3 here is CASSPGIGSGTGELFF. CDR3 in DNA: TGCGCCAGCAGCCCCGGGATCGGGAGTGGCACCGGGGAGCTGTTTTTT.

This clonotype was counted at least ten times. The chain couples TRBV29-1 to TRBJ2-1; maybe TRBD1 (6 bases). Germline CDR1 is SQVTM and CDR2 is ANQGSEA. Trimming took 3 bases from V and 1 from J, leaving 10 bases between them. CDR3 length: 14 amino acids. In DNA, the CDR3 is TGCAGCGTTGATCGGCAGGGGTCCTACAATGAGCAGTTCTTC. This sequence encodes CSVDRQGSYNEQFF.

This clonotype was observed many times. This chain links TRBV24-1 with TRBJ1-2, with TRBD1 matching over 7 bases. CDR1 is KGHDR and CDR2 is SFDVKD in the germline V gene. Trimming removed 4 bases from V and 6 bases from J; junction bases left unmatched: 7. This CDR3 contains 14 residues. The CDR3, as DNA: TGTGCCACCAGTGACCCGGGACAGATTAATGGCTACACCTTC. Encoded protein: CATSDPGQINGYTF.

This clonotype was detected ten times or more. The CDR3 protein is CASRGLEAGKLFF. In nucleotides, the CDR3 is TGTGCCAGCAGGGGACTGGAGGCTGGAAAACTGTTTTTT. The chain combines TRBV12-3 or TRBV12-4 with TRBJ1-4; D may be TRBD1 (5 bases). CDR3 size: 13 residues. The V gene lost 6 bases and the J gene lost 10 bases, with 15 bases spanning the gap.

This clonotype was detected many times. V is TRBV5-1 and J is TRBJ1-5, with TRBD1 as a possible D gene (6 bases). Trimming cost V 2 bases and J 7 bases, with 13 bases left between them. Looked up from germline, CDR1 is SGHRS and CDR2 is YFSETQ. CDR3 length: 14 amino acids. CDR3 nucleotides: TGCGCCAGCAGCTTCGGAGAGGGGGGACAGCCCCAGCATTTT. This sequence encodes CASSFGEGGQPQHF.

This clonotype was seen more than once but under ten times. The CDR3 region has the DNA TGTGCCAGCACCTTAGGGGGCGGGTACGAGCAGTACTTC. Protein sequence: CASTLGGGYEQYF. The V call is TRBV28, the J call TRBJ2-7; 7 positions match TRBD1. CDR1 is MDHEN and CDR2 is SYDVKM in the germline V gene. Losses at the gene ends were 7 bases for V and 4 bases for J; bases not matched to a gene: 7. The CDR3 contains 13 residues.

This clonotype was observed many times. The chain has TRBV5-1 and TRBJ2-5, with D possibly being TRBD1 (6 bases). Trimming removed 0 bases from V and 5 bases from J, with 11 bases in between. CDR3 length: 14 amino acids. Germline-derived CDR1 and CDR2 are SGHRS and YFSETQ. CDR3 protein: CASSLETGGETQYF. The CDR3 nucleotides are TGCGCCAGCAGCTTGGAGACAGGCGGGGAGACCCAGTACTTC.

This clonotype appeared many times. This sequence joins TRBV10-3 and TRBJ2-3, with 7 positions matching TRBD1. V lost 7 bases, J lost 3 bases, and 7 bases stayed unmatched. The CDR3 is 14 amino acids. CDR1 and CDR2 (germline): ENHRY, SYGVKD. CDR3 sequence (DNA): TGTGCCATCACCCAGAACAGGGGAACAGATACGCAGTATTTT. Its translation: CAITQNRGTDTQYF.

This clonotype has a count of ten or more. The chain is built from TRBV20-1 and TRBJ2-1, with TRBD2 as a possible D gene (6 bases). The ends were cut back, 6 bases at V and 3 bases at J, with 15 bases in the middle. Per the germline V gene, CDR1 is DFQATT and CDR2 is SNEGSKA (reference sequence). The CDR3 is made up of 14 amino acids. CDR3: CSASRDSYYNEQFF. CDR3 nucleotide sequence: TGCAGTGCGTCCCGGGACTCCTACTACAATGAGCAGTTCTTC.

In this sample, this clonotype turned up a few times. The chain has TRBV11-2 and TRBJ2-1; D is ambiguous. Germline V gene data show CDR1 as SGHAT and CDR2 as FQNNGV. CDR3 length: 15 residues. V shed 3 bases and J shed 8 bases, with 17 bases lying between them. The CDR3 sequence: CASSLFVPSGYEQFF. The CDR3 DNA sequence: TGTGCCAGCAGCTTGTTCGTGCCCTCGGGCTATGAGCAGTTCTTC.

This clonotype was counted many times. The CDR3 loop is CSVSVGQRYNEQFF. The DNA of the CDR3 is TGCAGTGTTAGTGTAGGCCAAAGATACAATGAGCAGTTCTTC. The genes are TRBV20-1 and TRBJ2-1; no firm D call. V was clipped by 7 bases and J by 4 bases, with 17 bases between them. The germline V gene encodes CDR1 DFQATT and CDR2 SNEGSKA (reference sequence). The CDR3 spans 14 residues.

This clonotype was seen a few times. The genes are TRBV29-1 and TRBJ2-4; D gene unclear. This CDR3 has 17 residues. CDR1 and CDR2 from the germline V gene are SQVTM and ANQGSEA. Trimming removed 0 bases at V and 4 bases at J, with 19 bases between. In DNA, the CDR3 is TGCAGCGTTGAAGATGGGATACTTGGGCCAAAAAAAAACATTCAGTACTTC. This gives the protein CSVEDGILGPKKNIQYF.